What follows is one T cell receptor beta chain and its context. Antigen unknown. These data come from a study of cytomegalovirus exposure and HLA in healthy donors. Study-wide results and caveats: An analysis done earlier found most TCR beta V segments productive about 87% or about 30% of the time.

Trimming stripped 2 bases from V and 0 bases from J, with 11 bases between. Per germline, CDR1 LNHDA and CDR2 SQIVND (reference sequence). The CDR3 is 15 residues long. Nominal health characterized the donors when sampled, though unrecorded immune exposures were likely. The PCR contained 60 Vbeta and 13 Jbeta primers. Measured with immunoSEQ multiplex PCR; TCRdb has only the in-frame clones, and not every one. This sample has approximately 240,000 clones, with around four fifths found just once. This chain uses TRBV19 with TRBJ2-7, with D maybe TRBD1 (6 bases). The sequence came from a woman aged 40 to 49 in good health and CMV-seronegative. Sequenced: PBMCs. CDR3 amino acids: CASSIQGSSSYEQYF. The CDR3 DNA follows: TGTGCCAGTAGTATACAGGGGAGCTCCTCCTACGAGCAGTACTTC.